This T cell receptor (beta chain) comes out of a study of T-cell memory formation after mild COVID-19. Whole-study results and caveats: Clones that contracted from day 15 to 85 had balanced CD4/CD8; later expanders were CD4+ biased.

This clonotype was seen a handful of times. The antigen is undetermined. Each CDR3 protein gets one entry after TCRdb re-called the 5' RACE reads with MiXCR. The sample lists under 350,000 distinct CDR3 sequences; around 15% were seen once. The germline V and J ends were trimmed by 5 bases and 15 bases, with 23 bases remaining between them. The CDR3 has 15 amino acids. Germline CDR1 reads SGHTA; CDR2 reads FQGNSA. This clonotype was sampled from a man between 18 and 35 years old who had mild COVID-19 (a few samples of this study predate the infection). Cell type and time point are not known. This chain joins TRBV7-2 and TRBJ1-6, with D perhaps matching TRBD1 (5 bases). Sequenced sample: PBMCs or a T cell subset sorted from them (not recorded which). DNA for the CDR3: TGTGCCAGCAGCCCGGGACGGTGGGGCGAATTTCACCTCCACTTT. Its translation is CASSPGRWGEFHLHF.